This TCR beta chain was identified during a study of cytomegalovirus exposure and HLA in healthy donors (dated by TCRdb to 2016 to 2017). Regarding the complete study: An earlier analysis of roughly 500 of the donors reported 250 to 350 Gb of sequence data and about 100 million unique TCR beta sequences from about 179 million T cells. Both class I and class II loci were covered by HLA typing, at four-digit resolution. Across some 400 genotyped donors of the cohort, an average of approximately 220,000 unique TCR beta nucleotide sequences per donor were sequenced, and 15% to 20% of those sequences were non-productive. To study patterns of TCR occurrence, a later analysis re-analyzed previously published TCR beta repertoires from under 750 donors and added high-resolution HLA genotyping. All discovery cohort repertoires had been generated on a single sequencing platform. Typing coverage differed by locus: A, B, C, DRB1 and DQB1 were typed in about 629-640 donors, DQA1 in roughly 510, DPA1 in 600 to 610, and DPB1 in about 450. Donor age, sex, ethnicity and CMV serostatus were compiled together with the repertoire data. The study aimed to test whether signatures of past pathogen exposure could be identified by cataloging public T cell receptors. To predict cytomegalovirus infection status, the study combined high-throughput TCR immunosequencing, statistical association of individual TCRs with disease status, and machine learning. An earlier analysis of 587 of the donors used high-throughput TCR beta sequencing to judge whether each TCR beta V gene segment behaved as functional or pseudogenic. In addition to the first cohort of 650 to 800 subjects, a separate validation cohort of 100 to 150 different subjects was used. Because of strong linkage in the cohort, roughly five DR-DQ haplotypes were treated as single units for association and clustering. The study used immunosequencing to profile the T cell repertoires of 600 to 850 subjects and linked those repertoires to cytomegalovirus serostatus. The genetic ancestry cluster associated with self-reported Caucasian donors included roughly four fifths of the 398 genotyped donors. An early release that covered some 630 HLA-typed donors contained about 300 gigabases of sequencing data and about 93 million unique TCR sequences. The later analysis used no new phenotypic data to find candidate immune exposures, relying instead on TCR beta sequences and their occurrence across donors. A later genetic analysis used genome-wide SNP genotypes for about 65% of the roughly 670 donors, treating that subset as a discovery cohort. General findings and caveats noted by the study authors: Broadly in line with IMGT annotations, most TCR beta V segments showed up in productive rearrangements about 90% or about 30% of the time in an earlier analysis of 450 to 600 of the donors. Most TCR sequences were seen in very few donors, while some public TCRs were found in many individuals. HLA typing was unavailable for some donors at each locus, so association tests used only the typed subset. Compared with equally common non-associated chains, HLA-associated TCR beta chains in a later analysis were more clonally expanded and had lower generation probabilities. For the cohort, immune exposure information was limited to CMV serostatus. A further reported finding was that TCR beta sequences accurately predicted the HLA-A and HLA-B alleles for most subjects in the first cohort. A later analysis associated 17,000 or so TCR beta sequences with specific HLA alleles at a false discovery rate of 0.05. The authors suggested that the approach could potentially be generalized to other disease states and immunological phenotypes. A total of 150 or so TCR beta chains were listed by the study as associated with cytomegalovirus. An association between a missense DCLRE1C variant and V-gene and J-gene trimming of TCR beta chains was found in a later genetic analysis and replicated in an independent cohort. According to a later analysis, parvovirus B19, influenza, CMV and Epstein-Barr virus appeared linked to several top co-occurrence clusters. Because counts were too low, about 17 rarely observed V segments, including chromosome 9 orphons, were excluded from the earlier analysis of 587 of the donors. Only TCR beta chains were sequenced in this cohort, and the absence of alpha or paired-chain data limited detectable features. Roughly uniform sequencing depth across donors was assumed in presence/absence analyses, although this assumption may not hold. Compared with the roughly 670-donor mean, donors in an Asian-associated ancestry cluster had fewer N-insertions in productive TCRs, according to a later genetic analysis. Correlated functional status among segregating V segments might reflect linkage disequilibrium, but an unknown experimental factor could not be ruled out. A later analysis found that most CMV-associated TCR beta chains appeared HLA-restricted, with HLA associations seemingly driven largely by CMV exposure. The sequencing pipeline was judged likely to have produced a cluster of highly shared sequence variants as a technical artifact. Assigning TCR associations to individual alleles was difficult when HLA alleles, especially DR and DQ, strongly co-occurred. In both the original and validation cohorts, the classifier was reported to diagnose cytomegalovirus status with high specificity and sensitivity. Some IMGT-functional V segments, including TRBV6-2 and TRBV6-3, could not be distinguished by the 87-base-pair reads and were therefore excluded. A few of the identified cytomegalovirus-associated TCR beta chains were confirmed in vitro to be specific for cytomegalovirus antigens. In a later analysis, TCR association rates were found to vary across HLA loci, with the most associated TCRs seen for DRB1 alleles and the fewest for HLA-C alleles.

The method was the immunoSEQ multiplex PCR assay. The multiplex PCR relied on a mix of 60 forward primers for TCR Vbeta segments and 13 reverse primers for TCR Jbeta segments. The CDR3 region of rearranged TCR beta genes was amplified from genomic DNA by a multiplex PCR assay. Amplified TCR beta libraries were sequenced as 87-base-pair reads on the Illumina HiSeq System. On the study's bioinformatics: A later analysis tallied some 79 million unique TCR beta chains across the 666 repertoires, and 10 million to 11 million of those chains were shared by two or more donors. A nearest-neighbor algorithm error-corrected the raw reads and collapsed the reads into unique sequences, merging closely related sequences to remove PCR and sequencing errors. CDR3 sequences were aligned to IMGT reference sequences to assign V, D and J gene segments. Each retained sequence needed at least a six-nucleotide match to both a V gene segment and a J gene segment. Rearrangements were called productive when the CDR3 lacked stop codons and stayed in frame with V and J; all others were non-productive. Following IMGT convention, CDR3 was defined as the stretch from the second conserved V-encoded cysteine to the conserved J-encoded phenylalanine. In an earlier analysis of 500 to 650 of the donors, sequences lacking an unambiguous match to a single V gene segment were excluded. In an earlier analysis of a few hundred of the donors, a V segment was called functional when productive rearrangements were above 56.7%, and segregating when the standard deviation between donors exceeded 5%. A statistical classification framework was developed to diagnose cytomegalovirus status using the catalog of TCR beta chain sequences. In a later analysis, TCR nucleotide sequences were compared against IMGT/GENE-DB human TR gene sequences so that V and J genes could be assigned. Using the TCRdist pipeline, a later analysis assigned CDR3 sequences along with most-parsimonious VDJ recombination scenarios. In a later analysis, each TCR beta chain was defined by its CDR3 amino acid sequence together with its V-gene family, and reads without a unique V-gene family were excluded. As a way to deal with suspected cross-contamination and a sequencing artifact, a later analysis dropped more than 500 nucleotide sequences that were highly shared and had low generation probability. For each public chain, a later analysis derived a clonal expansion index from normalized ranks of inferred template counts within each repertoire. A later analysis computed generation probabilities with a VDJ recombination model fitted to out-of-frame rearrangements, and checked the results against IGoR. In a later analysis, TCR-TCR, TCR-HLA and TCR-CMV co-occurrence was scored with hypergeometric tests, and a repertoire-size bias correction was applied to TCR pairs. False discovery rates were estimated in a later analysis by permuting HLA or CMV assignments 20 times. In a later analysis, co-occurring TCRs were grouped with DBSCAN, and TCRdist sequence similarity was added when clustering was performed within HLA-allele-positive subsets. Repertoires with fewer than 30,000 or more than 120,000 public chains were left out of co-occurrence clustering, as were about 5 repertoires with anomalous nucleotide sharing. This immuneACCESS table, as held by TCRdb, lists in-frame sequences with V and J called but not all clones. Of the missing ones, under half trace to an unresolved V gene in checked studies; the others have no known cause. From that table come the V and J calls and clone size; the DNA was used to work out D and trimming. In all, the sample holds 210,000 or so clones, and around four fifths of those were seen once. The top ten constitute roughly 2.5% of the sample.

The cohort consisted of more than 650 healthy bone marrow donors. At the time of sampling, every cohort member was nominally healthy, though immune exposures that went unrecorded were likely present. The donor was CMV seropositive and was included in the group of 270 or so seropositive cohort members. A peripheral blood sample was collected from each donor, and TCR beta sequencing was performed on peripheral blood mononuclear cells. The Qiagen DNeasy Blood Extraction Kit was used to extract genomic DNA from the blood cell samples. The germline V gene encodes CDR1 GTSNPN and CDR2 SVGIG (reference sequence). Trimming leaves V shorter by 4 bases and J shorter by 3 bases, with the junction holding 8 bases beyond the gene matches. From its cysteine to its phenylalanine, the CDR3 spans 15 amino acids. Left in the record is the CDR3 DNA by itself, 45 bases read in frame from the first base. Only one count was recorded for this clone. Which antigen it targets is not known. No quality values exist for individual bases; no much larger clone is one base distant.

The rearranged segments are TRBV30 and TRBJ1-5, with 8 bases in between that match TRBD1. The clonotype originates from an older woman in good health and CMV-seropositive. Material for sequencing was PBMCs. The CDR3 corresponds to CAWNQQGGFNQPQHF. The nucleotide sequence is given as TGTGCCTGGAACCAACAGGGGGGTTTCAATCAGCCCCAGCATTTT.